A selection of T cell receptor beta chains follows, all from one sample in a study of liver allograft versus peripheral blood T cells. A single record per CDR3 protein comes from TCRdb applying MiXCR to the reads. The sample has 10,000 or so distinct CDR3 sequences; 18% are singletons. All receptors come from a human patient who had a liver transplant. These T cells may partly come from the graft donor. CDR3s include the opening cysteine and the closing phenylalanine or tryptophan. The D gene is left open where the match is weak. Clone size appears in some rows only: once, few, many, or a class for an expanded clone.

>medium-sized|TRBV29-1|.|TRBJ1-1
CTTSEGRNTEAFF
TGCACTACTTCCGAAGGCAGAAACACTGAAGCTTTCTTT
>medium-sized|TRBV27|.|TRBJ1-1
CASSFGRVNTEAFF
TGTGCCAGCAGTTTTGGCAGGGTGAACACTGAAGCTTTCTTT
>.|TRBV28|.|TRBJ1-2
CASSSSSNPYTF
TGTGCCAGCAGTTCCTCATCCAACCCCTACACCTTC
>.|TRBV7-9|.|TRBJ1-6
CASSFAGAGSPLHF
TGTGCCAGCAGCTTCGCAGGGGCAGGATCACCCCTCCACTTT
>medium-sized|TRBV10-3|TRBD1|TRBJ2-7
CAISGPPGQGGYEQYF
TGTGCCATCAGCGGCCCACCGGGACAGGGAGGTTACGAGCAGTACTTC
>.|TRBV6-1|TRBD1|TRBJ2-1
CASSGQGRGYNEQFF
TGTGCCAGCAGTGGACAGGGTAGGGGCTACAATGAGCAGTTCTTC
>medium-sized|TRBV6-5|.|TRBJ2-7
CASNRGGSPPYEQYF
TGTGCCAGCAATAGAGGCGGATCCCCCCCATACGAGCAGTACTTC
>many|TRBV6-5|.|TRBJ2-7
CASSYLKPLFGGRLYEQYF
TGTGCCAGCAGTTACTTGAAGCCTCTCTTTGGAGGAAGACTCTACGAGCAGTACTTC
>.|TRBV20-1|.|TRBJ1-1
CSATSPRDGRTETEAFF
TGCAGTGCTACTTCTCCCCGGGACGGTAGGACGGAAACTGAAGCTTTCTTT
>medium-sized|TRBV5-4|TRBD1|TRBJ1-1
CASSKTGRTEAFF
TGTGCCAGCAGCAAGACAGGGAGAACTGAAGCTTTCTTT
>few|TRBV7-2|TRBD2|TRBJ2-7
CASSSSGGLKEQYF
TGTGCCAGCAGCTCTAGCGGGGGGCTGAAAGAGCAGTACTTC
>medium-sized|TRBV6-5|.|TRBJ1-1
CASSHTEAFF
TGTGCCAGCAGTCACACTGAAGCTTTCTTT
>few|TRBV20-1|.|TRBJ1-2
CSARDFRDGYTF
TGCAGTGCTAGAGATTTTCGGGATGGCTACACCTTC
>.|TRBV10-2|TRBD1|TRBJ1-2
CASLKGRQGQGGYTF
TGCGCCAGCCTTAAGGGACGACAGGGGCAAGGTGGCTACACCTTC
>medium-sized|TRBV29-1|.|TRBJ1-1
CSVKDSAMNTEAFF
TGCAGCGTTAAAGACAGCGCAATGAACACTGAAGCTTTCTTT
>medium-sized|TRBV10-3|TRBD1|TRBJ1-5
CATGDRGRGNQPQHF
TGTGCCACCGGCGACAGGGGAAGAGGCAATCAGCCCCAGCATTTT
>.|TRBV30|TRBD1|TRBJ1-4
CALDRGNEKLFF
TGTGCCTTGGACAGGGGAAATGAAAAACTGTTTTTT
>medium-sized|TRBV6-5|.|TRBJ1-6
CASSFGGWSTPSPLHF
TGTGCCAGCAGTTTCGGGGGATGGAGCACACCTTCACCCCTCCACTTT
>.|TRBV11-1|.|TRBJ2-7
CASSLNPRSSYEQYF
TGTGCCAGCAGCTTAAACCCAAGGAGCTCCTACGAGCAGTACTTC
>few|TRBV7-2|TRBD1|TRBJ1-2
CASSPGQVVQGYTF
TGTGCCAGCAGCCCGGGACAGGTAGTTCAGGGCTACACCTTC
>medium-sized|TRBV18|.|TRBJ1-2
CASSLSSYGYTF
TGTGCCAGCTCGCTATCGTCCTATGGCTACACCTTC
>few|TRBV6-1|.|TRBJ2-7
CASSEKGDTRYEQYF
TGTGCCAGCAGTGAAAAAGGGGACACCCGCTACGAGCAGTACTTC
>medium-sized|TRBV7-2|.|TRBJ2-5
CASRPTRQETQYF
TGTGCCAGCAGGCCTACTAGACAAGAGACCCAGTACTTC